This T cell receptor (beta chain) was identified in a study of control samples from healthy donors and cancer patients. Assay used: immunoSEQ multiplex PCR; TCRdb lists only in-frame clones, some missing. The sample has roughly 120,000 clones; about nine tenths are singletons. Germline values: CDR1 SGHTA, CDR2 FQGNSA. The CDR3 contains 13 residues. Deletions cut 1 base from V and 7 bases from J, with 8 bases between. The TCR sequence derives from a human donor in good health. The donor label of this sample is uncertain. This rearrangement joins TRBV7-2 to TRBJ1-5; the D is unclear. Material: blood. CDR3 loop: CASSLEKGQPQHF. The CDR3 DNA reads TGTGCCAGCAGCTTAGAGAAGGGCCAGCCCCAGCATTTT. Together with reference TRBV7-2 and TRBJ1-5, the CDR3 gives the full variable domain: GAGVSQSPSNKVTEKGKDVELRCDPISGHTALYWYRQSLGQGLEFLIYFQGNSAPDKSGLPSDRFSAERTGGSVSTLTIQRTQQEDSAVYLCASSLEKGQPQHFGDGTRLSIL.